A selection of T cell receptor beta chains follows, all from one sample in a study of shared T cell receptors in the human thymus. Sequencing used immunoSEQ multiplex PCR; TCRdb keeps in-frame clones, though not all of them. Of around 730,000 clones listed, 80% to 90% are singletons. These same records also appear under a second study, on human thymus T cells.

Sequences were obtained from thymocytes. These receptors were collected from a girl less than two years old with a congenital heart defect. Both conserved end residues are part of each CDR3. The D gene is left open where the match is weak. A clone size is listed for some rows: how often the clone was seen (once, few, many), or a class if it is expanded.

CDR3 protein	CDR3 DNA	CDR3 length	D gene	V gene	J gene	clone size
CASSPRTSGDCGREQFF	TGTGCCAGCAGTCCTAGGACTAGCGGGGATTGTGGGCGTGAGCAGTTCTTC	17	TRBD2	TRBV27	TRBJ2-1	.
CASSADSYEQYF	TGTGCCAGTAGTGCTGACAGCTACGAGCAGTACTTC	12	.	TRBV19	TRBJ2-7	.
CASSGPVLAGGFTDTQYF	TGCGCCAGCAGCGGGCCCGTACTAGCGGGGGGATTTACAGATACGCAGTATTTT	18	TRBD2	TRBV5-1	TRBJ2-3	.
CASSLVGRQAGTLLNTEAFF	TGCGCCAGCAGCTTGGTGGGACGACAAGCAGGGACTCTACTGAACACTGAAGCTTTCTTT	20	.	TRBV5-1	TRBJ1-1	.
CASSQHRKGIGEAFF	TGCGCCAGCAGCCAGCACAGGAAAGGGATTGGTGAAGCTTTCTTT	15	.	TRBV4-1	TRBJ1-1	once
CASSPPPVGQARYGYTF	TGTGCCAGCTCACCACCTCCTGTGGGACAGGCGAGATATGGCTACACCTTC	17	TRBD1	TRBV18	TRBJ1-2	.
CASSPKTQVGREQYF	TGCGCCAGCAGCCCTAAAACCCAGGTGGGCCGCGAGCAGTACTTC	15	.	TRBV5-1	TRBJ2-7	.
CASSLGGGANTGELFF	TGTGCCAGCAGCTTAGGCGGAGGGGCTAACACCGGGGAGCTGTTTTTT	16	.	TRBV11-3	TRBJ2-2	.
CASSQFKPRRGITDTQYF	TGCGCCAGCAGCCAATTTAAACCGCGACGGGGAATCACAGATACGCAGTATTTT	18	.	TRBV4-1	TRBJ2-3	.
CASRYVVETGGGTPYYGYTF	TGCGCCAGCCGCTACGTTGTTGAGACAGGGGGCGGGACCCCATACTATGGCTACACCTTC	20	TRBD1	TRBV5-1	TRBJ1-2	once
CAKVNQGNEQFF	TGTGCCAAAGTAAACCAGGGCAATGAGCAGTTCTTC	12	.	TRBV2	TRBJ2-1	.
CASSLKERGFYGYTF	TGTGCCAGCAGCTTGAAAGAGAGGGGGTTCTATGGCTACACCTTC	15	.	TRBV5-4	TRBJ1-2	once
CAIGEKEGEKLFF	TGTGCCATCGGCGAAAAGGAGGGGGAAAAACTGTTTTTT	13	.	TRBV28	TRBJ1-4	.
CASSPLSPGLHHTDTQYF	TGCGCCAGCAGCCCCCTAAGCCCGGGACTGCATCACACAGATACGCAGTATTTT	18	.	TRBV5-1	TRBJ2-3	.
CASSQAPQLEPTGELFF	TGCGCCAGCAGCCAAGCGCCCCAACTAGAACCCACCGGGGAGCTGTTTTTT	17	.	TRBV4-1	TRBJ2-2	.
CASSLGADTQYF	TGCGCCAGCAGCTTGGGGGCTGATACGCAGTATTTT	12	.	TRBV5-1	TRBJ2-3	.
CASSQRWGPYNEQFF	TGTGCCAGCTCTCAAAGGTGGGGGCCCTACAATGAGCAGTTCTTC	15	.	TRBV7-6	TRBJ2-1	.
CASSVLYTPGGTEAFF	TGTGCCAGCAGCGTACTATACACTCCAGGGGGCACTGAAGCTTTCTTT	16	TRBD1	TRBV5-5	TRBJ1-1	.
CASSFGGGNNEQFF	TGTGCCAGCAGCTTCGGCGGGGGTAACAATGAGCAGTTCTTC	14	TRBD2	TRBV11-2	TRBJ2-1	.
CASSQVQSRTDYSYEQYF	TGCGCCAGCAGCCAAGTCCAGTCCAGGACAGACTATTCCTACGAGCAGTACTTC	18	.	TRBV4-1	TRBJ2-7	.
CASSPTNERKTYEQYF	TGTGCCAGCAGCCCCACGAACGAGCGGAAAACCTACGAGCAGTACTTC	16	.	TRBV9	TRBJ2-7	.
CASSYMVRGYTF	TGTGCCAGCAGTTATATGGTGCGTGGCTACACCTTC	12	.	TRBV6-6	TRBJ1-2	once
CASSPGHGNRRELFF	TGTGCCAGCAGCCCGGGACACGGTAACCGGAGGGAGCTGTTTTTT	15	.	TRBV5-6	TRBJ2-2	.
CASSSSGLTRGYNEQFF	TGTGCCAGCAGTTCATCGGGACTCACAAGGGGCTACAATGAGCAGTTCTTC	17	.	TRBV27	TRBJ2-1	.
CASRVRGGLPPEAFF	TGTGCCAGCAGAGTGAGGGGGGGGCTTCCCCCTGAAGCTTTCTTT	15	.	TRBV7-4	TRBJ1-1	.
CASSEFGGGNYTDTQYF	TGTGCCAGCAGTGAATTCGGGGGGGGAAACTACACAGATACGCAGTATTTT	17	TRBD2	TRBV25-1	TRBJ2-3	.
CAISESMTGRGNQPQHF	TGTGCCATCAGTGAGTCGATGACAGGGAGAGGCAATCAGCCCCAGCATTTT	17	TRBD1	TRBV10-3	TRBJ1-5	once
CASSLDDKPNTGELFF	TGTGCCAGCAGCTTAGACGACAAGCCGAACACCGGGGAGCTGTTTTTT	16	.	TRBV7-2	TRBJ2-2	.
CASSPRDTSGFSYEQYF	TGTGCCAGCTCACCAAGGGACACTAGCGGGTTCTCCTACGAGCAGTACTTC	17	TRBD2	TRBV18	TRBJ2-7	.
CAISEDGENTEAFF	TGTGCCATCAGTGAGGACGGGGAAAACACTGAAGCTTTCTTT	14	.	TRBV10-3	TRBJ1-1	.
CASSQVSSGGVSEQFF	TGCGCCAGCAGCCAAGTTTCTAGCGGGGGGGTTAGTGAGCAGTTCTTC	16	TRBD2	TRBV4-3	TRBJ2-1	.
CASSESPVGTDTQYF	TGTGCCAGCAGTGAAAGCCCTGTAGGCACAGATACGCAGTATTTT	15	.	TRBV2	TRBJ2-3	.
CASSCLPPGQGFRDTQYF	TGTGCCAGCAGCTGCCTGCCTCCGGGACAGGGGTTTCGAGATACGCAGTATTTT	18	TRBD1	TRBV7-6	TRBJ2-3	.
CASSLWGAYSPLHF	TGTGCCAGCAGTTTATGGGGGGCCTATTCACCCCTCCACTTT	14	.	TRBV28	TRBJ1-6	.